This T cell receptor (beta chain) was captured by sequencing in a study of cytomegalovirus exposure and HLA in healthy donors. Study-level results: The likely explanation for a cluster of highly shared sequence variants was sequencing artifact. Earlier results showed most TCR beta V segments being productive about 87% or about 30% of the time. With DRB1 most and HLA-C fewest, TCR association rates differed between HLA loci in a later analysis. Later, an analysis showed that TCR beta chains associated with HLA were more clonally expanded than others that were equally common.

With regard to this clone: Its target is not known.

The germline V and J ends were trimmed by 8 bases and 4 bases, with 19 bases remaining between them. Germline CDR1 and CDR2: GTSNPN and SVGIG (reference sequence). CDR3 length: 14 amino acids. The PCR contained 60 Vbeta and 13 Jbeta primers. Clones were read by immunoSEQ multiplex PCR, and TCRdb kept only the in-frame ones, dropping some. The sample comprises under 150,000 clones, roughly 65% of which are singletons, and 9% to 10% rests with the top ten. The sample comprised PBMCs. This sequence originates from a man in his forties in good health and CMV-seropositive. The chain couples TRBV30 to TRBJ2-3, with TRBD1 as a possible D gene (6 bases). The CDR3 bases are TGTGCCGGGACCCCCGCAGGGGCTGCAGATACGCAGTATTTT. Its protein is CAGTPAGAADTQYF.